The TCR beta chain described here comes from a study of T-cell memory formation after mild COVID-19. Looking at the study overall: TCR clusters were largely donor specific.

Trimming removed 7 bases from V and 2 bases from J, with 14 bases in between. The V gene's germline CDR1 is MNHEY and CDR2 SVGAGI. The CDR3 length is 14 residues. TCRdb passed the 5' RACE reads through MiXCR, listing each CDR3 protein once. The sample carries more than 400,000 distinct CDR3 sequences, roughly 18% recorded once. The study's findings and limits: Cross-reactive memory appears to have joined, as suggested by some responding clones showing up in pre-infection memory.

On this clonotype: Its cognate antigen is unknown.

The receptor was derived from an adult woman who had mild COVID-19 (a few samples of this study predate the infection). Cell type and time point are not known. This chain connects TRBV6-5 to TRBJ2-5; the D gene is possibly TRBD2 (5 bases). Sequencing was carried out using PBMCs or a T cell subset sorted from them (not recorded which). The CDR3 is CASIGRGDQETQYF. The CDR3 nucleotides read TGTGCCAGCATCGGTCGGGGAGATCAAGAGACCCAGTACTTC.